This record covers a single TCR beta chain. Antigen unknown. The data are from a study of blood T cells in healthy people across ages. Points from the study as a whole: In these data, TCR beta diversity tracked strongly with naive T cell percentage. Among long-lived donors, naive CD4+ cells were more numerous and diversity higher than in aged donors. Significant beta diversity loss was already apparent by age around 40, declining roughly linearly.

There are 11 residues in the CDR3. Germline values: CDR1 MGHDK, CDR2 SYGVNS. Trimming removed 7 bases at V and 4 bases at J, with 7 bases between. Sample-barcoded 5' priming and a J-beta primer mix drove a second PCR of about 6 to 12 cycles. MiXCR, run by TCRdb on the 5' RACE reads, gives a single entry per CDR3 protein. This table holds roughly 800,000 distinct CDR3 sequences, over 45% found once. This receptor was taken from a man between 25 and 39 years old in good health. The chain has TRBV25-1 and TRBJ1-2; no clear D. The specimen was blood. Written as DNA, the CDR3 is TGTGCCAGCATAGGGTTCTATGGCTACACCTTC. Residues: CASIGFYGYTF.